This T cell receptor beta chain stems from a study of PD-L1 blockade in urothelial cancer. TCRdb keeps only in-frame clones here, not all; method: immunoSEQ multiplex PCR. The repertoire holds some 100,000 clones, around 90% seen once, with 0.92% in the top ten. The ends were cut back, 3 bases at V and 7 bases at J, with 3 bases in the middle. The CDR3 is made up of 11 amino acids. Germline CDR1 reads LNHDA; CDR2 reads SQIVND (reference sequence). The chain is built from TRBV19 and TRBJ1-4; D not certain. The clonotype originates from a woman aged 80 or over with urothelial cancer. The sequences come from PBMCs, collected around atezolizumab (anti-PD-L1) treatment. CDR3 coding DNA: TGTGCCAGTAGTATGGCTGAAAAACTGTTTTTT. Its translation: CASSMAEKLFF. Full variable domain (remainder filled in from reference TRBV19 and TRBJ1-4): DGGITQSPKYLFRKEGQNVTLSCEQNLNHDAMYWYRQDPGQGLRLIYYSQIVNDFQKGDIAEGYSVSREKKESFPLTVTSAQKNPTAFYLCASSMAEKLFFGSGTQLSVL.